These T cell receptor beta chains were read from a single sample in a study of T-cell memory formation after mild COVID-19. MiXCR was run by TCRdb on the 5' RACE reads, yielding one entry per CDR3 protein. The sample includes roughly 250,000 distinct CDR3 sequences, 15% to 20% of them seen just once. What was sequenced was PBMCs or a T cell subset sorted from them (not recorded which). These receptors all stem from a young man who had mild COVID-19 (a few samples of this study predate the infection). Cell type and time point are not known. The CDR3 runs from the conserved cysteine through the conserved F or W. D genes are given only for firm matches. A clone size is listed for some rows: how often the clone was seen (once, few, many), or a class if it is expanded.

>NA|many|TRBV5-1|TRBJ2-5
TGCGCCAGCACCTCCCCGGAGGCCAGACAAGAGACCCAGTACTTC
CASTSPEARQETQYF
>TRBD2|NA|TRBV7-9|TRBJ2-1
TGTGCCAGCAGCTTACTCGCGGGGGGGCGAGGGAGTGAGCAGTTCTTC
CASSLLAGGRGSEQFF
>NA|few|TRBV7-3|TRBJ1-1
TGTGCCAGCAGTCCGGGGTGGGGAGTTGAAGCTTTCTTT
CASSPGWGVEAFF
>NA|few|TRBV7-2|TRBJ2-1
TGTGCCAGCAGCTCCCAGGGAACCGGCGGAGTGATCTTC
CASSSQGTGGVIF
>NA|NA|TRBV3-1|TRBJ2-7
TGTGCCAGCAGCCCAGGACCGAACCCCGGCTACGAGCAGTACTTC
CASSPGPNPGYEQYF
>NA|few|TRBV7-2|TRBJ1-5
TGTGCCAGCAGCTTAGCTCTGAATAGCAATCAGCCCCAGCATTTT
CASSLALNSNQPQHF
>TRBD1|NA|TRBV27|TRBJ2-7
TGTGCCAGCAGTCCGACGCGGACAGGCCCAATGGCCTACGAGCAGTACTTC
CASSPTRTGPMAYEQYF
>NA|many|TRBV29-1|TRBJ2-2
TGCAGCGTGGGACTTTTCGGGGAGCTGTTTTTT
CSVGLFGELFF
>TRBD2|NA|TRBV12-3/TRBV12-4|TRBJ2-1
TGTGCCAGCACCACGGCGGGGGGGCCGCGGAATGAGCAGTTCTTC
CASTTAGGPRNEQFF
>NA|NA|TRBV4-2|TRBJ2-5
TGTGCCAGCAGCCCCAAAGAGGGTGGGGAGACCCAGTACTTC
CASSPKEGGETQYF
>NA|few|TRBV30|TRBJ2-2
TGTGCCTGGAGTGGTTTCAACACCGGGGAGCTGTTTTTT
CAWSGFNTGELFF
>NA|NA|TRBV7-6|TRBJ2-7
TGTGCCAGCAGCTTAGTGGGGACGGACGATCTACGAGGGCAGTACTTC
CASSLVGTDDLRGQYF
>NA|NA|TRBV29-1|TRBJ1-5
TGCAGCGCTCTGTGGGACAACAATCAGCCCCAGCATTTT
CSALWDNNQPQHF
>NA|NA|TRBV5-1|TRBJ1-5
TGCGCCAGCAGTCCCATCGGGGGCGGCAATCAGCCCCAGCATTTT
CASSPIGGGNQPQHF
>NA|few|TRBV12-3/TRBV12-4|TRBJ1-5
TGTGCCAGCAGTTTAGTGGCATCCCAGCCCCAGCATTTT
CASSLVASQPQHF
>TRBD1|few|TRBV12-3/TRBV12-4|TRBJ2-1
TGTGCCAGCAGTTCTCCGGGGACAGGGGACAGTATTCAGGGGCAGTTCTTC
CASSSPGTGDSIQGQFF
>TRBD1|many|TRBV5-1|TRBJ2-5
TGCGCCAGCAGGCTAACCGGACAGGGGAGTGAGACCCAGTACTTC
CASRLTGQGSETQYF
>NA|NA|TRBV29-1|TRBJ1-1
TGCAGCGTTTCAAAAGGGAACACTGAAGCTTTCTTT
CSVSKGNTEAFF
>NA|few|TRBV2|TRBJ1-2
TGTGCCAGCACCGTATCTGGCTACACCTTC
CASTVSGYTF
>TRBD1|NA|TRBV12-3/TRBV12-4|TRBJ2-2
TGTGCCAGTGGACAGGGGGCCGGGGAGCTGTTTTTT
CASGQGAGELFF
>NA|few|TRBV24-1|TRBJ1-2
TGTGCCACCAGTGACAACAACTATGGCTACACCTTC
CATSDNNYGYTF
>TRBD2|many|TRBV5-1|TRBJ2-5
TGCGCCAGCAGCAGGACTAGCGGGAACCAAGAGACCCAGTACTTC
CASSRTSGNQETQYF
>NA|few|TRBV6-2/TRBV6-3|TRBJ1-2
TGTGCCAGCAGCCGGCAGGGTCCGGGCTACACCTTC
CASSRQGPGYTF
>NA|few|TRBV7-2|TRBJ1-3
TGTGCCAGCAGCCTTGAAAGGAGCTCTGGAAACACCATATATTTT
CASSLERSSGNTIYF